This entry is about one T cell receptor beta chain. This clonotype was seen many times. Its antigen is unknown. No much larger clone is present one base from it, and per-base qualities are unavailable. This specimen's time point label, interpreted: pre-sensitization, week 0. The intended sense of this specimen's treatment or condition label: therapeutic diphenylcyclopropenone sensitization with weekly scalp DPC. At each patch-test visit, blood was drawn before the patch test was applied. Patients were eligible if aged 18 to 70, diagnosed with alopecia and judged suitable for DPC therapy, and pregnant patients were excluded. Total RNA was extracted from unfractionated whole blood collected in Tempus Blood RNA tubes. The sample belongs to a study of human T cells and chemical hapten exposure (dated by TCRdb to the early 2020s). Context from the whole study: For sensitization, 2% DPC in acetone was applied to a roughly 2 cm by roughly 2 cm area of upper inner arm skin. The mostly female patient cohort included alopecia areata with under or over 50% scalp involvement, alopecia totalis and alopecia universalis. Weekly therapeutic DPC doses were additionally applied to the scalp of patients throughout the approximately 24-week study period. Patch testing was performed on the upper back with Finn chambers containing 0.01% DPC, and the patch tests were scored after 6 days according to International Contact Dermatitis Research Group standards. Peripheral blood TCR repertoire changes were tracked in vivo in alopecia patients during primary and secondary sensitization to the hapten diphenylcyclopropenone (DPC). For TCR sequencing, blood came from twenty-nine alopecia patients at anywhere from one to four time points (pre-sensitization, 2, 6 and 24 weeks). Libraries were pooled for sequencing, and variation in per-sample TCR yields was attributed mainly to small differences in library volumes within the pool. Blood samples were taken from patients before sensitization (week 0) and then at 2, 6 and about 24 weeks after DPC sensitization. On the study overall, not on this receptor specifically: The number of TCRs above 1 in 1000 frequency did not change with DPC sensitization; there was no evidence of global repertoire structure alterations. Significantly more large CDR3 similarity clusters were formed by expanded TCRs than by pre-sensitization or healthy control sets, consistent with antigen-driven responses. Repeated subsampling changed both the strength of the expansion versus patch-test correlation and the threshold at which the correlation became significant. Alopecia, a presumed autoimmune disease, was present in all patients, so the immune response of the patients might differ from that of healthy individuals. A positive correlation was found between the number of PT1 expanded TCRs and patch test score, with significance reached at thresholds 8, 16 and 32 but not 4.

The method was RACE. Sequencing used a NextSeq 500. Library preparation attached unique molecular identifiers to individual cDNA molecules for quantitative, reproducible TCR counting. From each blood RNA sample, both TCR alpha and TCR beta chains were sequenced. As for how the authors treated the data: The median number of TCRs per sample was 95,638, ranging from about 20,000 to 700,000. V, J and CDR3 annotation of the TCR reads was performed with the Decombinator software suite. To make PS versus PT1 abundance plots, every sample was subsampled to the same number of TCRs (28,000). TCRs were defined as expanded if absent before sensitization and observed at least eight times at the 2-week time point. The raw public reads went through TCRdb reprocessing: fastp at Q25, MiXCR clone calling, in-frame beta chains kept. All rows with the same CDR3 protein become a single entry with the most common DNA and genes. The V and J calls were determined by TCRdb, not by the authors. This sample gives about 350,000 distinct CDR3 sequences in total; around 5% of them show up just once. 7% to 10% of the sample is in the top ten clones.

The CDR3 runs 13 residues from the cysteine to the phenylalanine. Of all the DNA, just the CDR3 is kept, 39 bases in frame from base 1. The germline V gene sets CDR1 to SGHRS and CDR2 to YFSETQ. Compared with germline, V lacks 6 bases and J lacks 5 bases; bases without a gene match: 6. Sample: whole blood, taken in connection with sensitization to the hapten diphenylcyclopropenone (DPC). Recombination joined TRBV5-1 with TRBJ2-5, and 8 junction bases match TRBD1. This receptor was obtained from a young woman with alopecia areata. Some clones in this sample may be carry-over from other donors' samples. This receptor carries the CDR3 CASTPGGMETQYF. In nucleotide form, the sequence is TGCGCCAGCACCCCAGGGGGCATGGAGACCCAGTACTTC.